Listed below are T cell receptor beta chains from one sample, sequenced in a study of post-analysis software for immune sequencing data. TCRdb fed the PCR reads into MiXCR, producing one record per CDR3 protein. The sample comprises some 190,000 distinct CDR3 sequences, over 25% of which are singletons, and more than 3% rests with the top ten. Sequencing was performed on blood. The receptors stem from a girl younger than 18 with multiple sclerosis. CDR3s include the opening cysteine and the closing phenylalanine or tryptophan. A D gene is named only where the DNA matches it firmly. Where a row states a size, it is once, few, many or the class of an expanded clone; other rows omit it.

clone size,J gene,D gene,V gene,CDR3 protein,CDR3 DNA
few,TRBJ1-1,-,TRBV7-9,CASSFGWGTGTNTEAFF,TGTGCCAGCAGCTTTGGGTGGGGAACCGGGACGAACACTGAAGCTTTCTTT
many,TRBJ2-3,TRBD2,TRBV7-2,CASSYRAGVGTDTQYF,TGTGCCAGCAGCTACAGAGCGGGAGTGGGTACAGATACGCAGTATTTT
-,TRBJ1-1,TRBD1,TRBV29-1,CSGKQGETEAFF,TGCAGCGGAAAACAGGGGGAGACTGAAGCTTTCTTT
-,TRBJ2-1,TRBD1,TRBV5-8,CASSLFGTGAYNEQFF,TGTGCCAGCAGCTTGTTCGGGACAGGGGCCTACAATGAGCAGTTCTTC
many,TRBJ2-7,-,TRBV18,CASSRSSQTYEQYF,TGTGCCAGCTCACGCAGCAGCCAGACCTACGAGCAGTACTTC
few,TRBJ1-5,TRBD1,TRBV5-5,CASSLGTGDSNQPQHF,TGTGCCAGCAGCTTGGGGACAGGAGACAGCAATCAGCCCCAGCATTTT
-,TRBJ1-1,-,TRBV7-9,CASSYRQVEAFF,TGTGCCAGCAGCTACCGACAGGTTGAAGCTTTCTTT
many,TRBJ2-1,TRBD2,TRBV5-1,CASTLDASGSYEQFF,TGCGCCAGCACTTTAGATGCTAGCGGGAGTTATGAGCAGTTCTTC
many,TRBJ2-3,-,TRBV10-3,CAISASYWSTDTQYF,TGTGCCATCAGTGCCTCATACTGGAGCACAGATACGCAGTATTTT
-,TRBJ2-7,TRBD1,TRBV28,CVSSGTGSYEQYF,TGTGTCAGCAGCGGGACAGGGTCCTACGAGCAGTACTTC
-,TRBJ2-7,TRBD1,TRBV30,CAWSSTDRGSYEQYF,TGTGCCTGGAGTTCGACTGACAGGGGCTCCTACGAGCAGTACTTC
few,TRBJ2-7,TRBD1,TRBV2,CASSERDSRGYF,TGTGCCAGCAGTGAAAGGGACAGCCGCGGGTACTTC
many,TRBJ1-6,TRBD1,TRBV12-3/TRBV12-4,CASSGGTDNSPLHF,TGTGCCAGCAGTGGTGGGACAGATAATTCACCCCTCCACTTT
few,TRBJ1-2,-,TRBV3-1,CASSQVADALGSNTF,TGTGCCAGCAGCCAAGTTGCGGACGCCCTGGGGAGCAACACCTTC
many,TRBJ2-7,-,TRBV20-1,CSAPRGNYEQYF,TGCAGTGCCCCCCGAGGGAACTACGAGCAGTACTTC
-,TRBJ2-5,-,TRBV28,CASSATEYQETQYF,TGTGCCAGCAGCGCAACAGAGTACCAAGAGACCCAGTACTTC
few,TRBJ1-2,-,TRBV15,CATSRGVRPGANYGYTF,TGTGCCACCAGCAGAGGGGTTAGGCCGGGGGCTAACTATGGCTACACCTTC
-,TRBJ2-7,-,TRBV5-1,CASTLWVGATYEQYF,TGCGCCAGCACGCTCTGGGTCGGAGCTACCTACGAGCAGTACTTC
-,TRBJ1-2,TRBD1,TRBV5-1,CASSSRTGPGYTF,TGCGCCAGCAGCTCCCGGACAGGGCCTGGCTACACCTTC
many,TRBJ1-2,-,TRBV28,CASSSGRYTF,TGTGCCAGCAGTTCGGGGCGCTACACCTTC
-,TRBJ2-3,-,TRBV12-3/TRBV12-4,CASSFYGGSDTQYF,TGTGCCAGCAGTTTTTATGGGGGATCAGATACGCAGTATTTT
many,TRBJ1-2,-,TRBV4-2,CASSETSGYTF,TGTGCCAGCAGCGAAACGTCTGGCTACACCTTC
few,TRBJ2-1,TRBD2,TRBV6-5,CASSDQRDGVDEQFF,TGTGCCAGCAGCGACCAGCGGGATGGGGTTGATGAGCAGTTCTTC
many,TRBJ2-7,-,TRBV5-1,CASSFDRPYEQYF,TGCGCCAGCAGCTTCGACAGACCCTACGAGCAGTACTTC
few,TRBJ1-2,-,TRBV30,CAWSLIATNYGYTF,TGTGCCTGGAGTCTTATAGCCACTAACTATGGCTACACCTTC
-,TRBJ1-1,-,TRBV25-1,CASSESGQRVVFF,TGTGCCAGCAGTGAATCCGGGCAACGGGTTGTTTTCTTT
-,TRBJ2-3,-,TRBV5-1,CASIPPGTDTQYF,TGCGCCAGCATCCCCCCGGGCACAGATACGCAGTATTTT
-,TRBJ1-1,TRBD1,TRBV19,CANEGAGARAEAFF,TGTGCCAATGAGGGGGCGGGAGCGAGGGCTGAAGCTTTCTTT
-,TRBJ2-1,-,TRBV29-1,CSVMTSRTGLGNEQFF,TGCAGCGTAATGACTAGTAGAACGGGCTTGGGCAATGAGCAGTTCTTC
few,TRBJ1-2,-,TRBV28,CACRNSGGGYTF,TGTGCCTGCAGAAACTCCGGGGGGGGCTACACCTTC
-,TRBJ1-1,-,TRBV20-1,CSAQGQPNTEAFF,TGCAGTGCTCAAGGACAGCCGAACACTGAAGCTTTCTTT
-,TRBJ1-5,-,TRBV28,CASSFHGQPQHF,TGTGCCAGCAGCTTCCACGGGCAGCCCCAGCATTTT
many,TRBJ2-6,-,TRBV11-2,CASSRWTAGANVLTF,TGTGCCAGCAGCCGCTGGACAGCTGGGGCCAACGTCCTGACTTTC